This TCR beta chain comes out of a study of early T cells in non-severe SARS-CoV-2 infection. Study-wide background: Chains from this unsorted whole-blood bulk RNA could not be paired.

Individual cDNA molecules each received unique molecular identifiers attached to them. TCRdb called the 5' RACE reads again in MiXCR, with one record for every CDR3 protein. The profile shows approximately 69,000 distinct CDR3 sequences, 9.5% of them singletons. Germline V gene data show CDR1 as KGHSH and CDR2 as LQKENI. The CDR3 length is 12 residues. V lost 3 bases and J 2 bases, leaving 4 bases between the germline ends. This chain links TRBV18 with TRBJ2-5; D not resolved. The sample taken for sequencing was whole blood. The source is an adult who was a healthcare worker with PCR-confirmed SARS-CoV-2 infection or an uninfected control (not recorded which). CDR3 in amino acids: CASSPTQETQYF. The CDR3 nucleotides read TGTGCCAGCTCACCCACTCAAGAGACCCAGTACTTC.